These 14 T cell receptor beta chains originate from one sample sequenced in a study of PD-L1 blockade in urothelial cancer (dated by TCRdb to 2016 to 2017). Library prep was done by the immunoSEQ multiplex PCR assay. TCRdb obtained this table from immuneACCESS and retained in-frame rearrangements with V and J assigned. These tables miss some clones; where compared with another copy, unresolved V genes account for less than half of the shortfall, and the remainder is unexplained. In this sample the table shows some 100,000 clones, roughly nine tenths of which occur a single time. Of the sample, 0.85% to 1% is held by the ten largest clones. Here the sequenced sample was PBMCs, taken around atezolizumab (anti-PD-L1) treatment. The receptors derive from an elderly woman with urothelial cancer.

The chain employs TRBV11-2 and TRBJ2-5; tentatively, D is TRBD2 (5 bases). This CDR3 is built from 16 residues. The germline V and J ends were trimmed by 5 bases and 7 bases, with 23 bases remaining between them. The germline gives CDR1 SGHAT, CDR2 FQNNGV. The chain's CDR3 is CASSPMISAQLGTQYF. CDR3 nucleotide sequence: TGTGCCAGCAGCCCGATGATTAGCGCCCAGTTAGGGACCCAGTACTTC.

The chain couples TRBV5-1 to TRBJ2-1; 9 bases fit TRBD1. With 4 bases clipped from V and 7 bases from J, the junction kept 6 bases outside the gene matches. CDR3 length equals 14 residues. Per germline, CDR1 SGHRS and CDR2 YFSETQ. CDR3 in DNA: TGCGCCAGCAGCACCACGGACAGGGGTAATGAGCAGTTCTTC. Translated, it gives CASSTTDRGNEQFF.

The chain recombines TRBV18 with TRBJ2-7; D gene unclear. V was trimmed by 3 bases and J by 2 bases, leaving 14 bases between them. The CDR3 contains 15 residues. Germline assignment: CDR1 KGHSH and CDR2 LQKENI. The CDR3 DNA follows: TGTGCCAGCTCACCTCTTATCGCAGTGGCCTACGAGCAGTACTTC. Its translation: CASSPLIAVAYEQYF. The whole variable domain, remainder taken from reference TRBV18 and TRBJ2-7, is NAGVMQNPRHLVRRRGQEARLRCSPMKGHSHVYWYRQLPEEGLKFMVYLQKENIIDESGMPKERFSAEFPKEGPSILRIQQVVRGDSAAYFCASSPLIAVAYEQYFGPGTRLTVT.

This chain connects TRBV7-2 to TRBJ2-2; possible D gene TRBD2, 5 bases. From germline, CDR1 is SGHTA and CDR2 FQGNSA. With 3 bases removed from V and 2 bases from J, the gap between germline ends came to 10 bases. The CDR3 extends over 15 amino acids. CDR3 sequence reads: CASSLRRTNTGELFF. DNA for the CDR3: TGTGCCAGCAGCTTGAGGCGGACTAACACCGGGGAGCTGTTTTTT. Drawing the rest from reference TRBV7-2 and TRBJ2-2, the complete variable domain is GAGVSQSPSNKVTEKGKDVELRCDPISGHTALYWYRQSLGQGLEFLIYFQGNSAPDKSGLPSDRFSAERTGGSVSTLTIQRTQQEDSAVYLCASSLRRTNTGELFFGEGSRLTVL.

The CDR3 region is CAWSPSDTQYF. Written as DNA, the CDR3 is TGTGCCTGGAGTCCATCAGATACGCAGTATTTT. This sequence joins TRBV30 and TRBJ2-3; D gene unclear. CDR3 size: 11 residues. The V and J ends lost 2 bases and 4 bases respectively, with 4 bases between them. Germline V gene lookup returns CDR1 GTSNPN and CDR2 SVGIG (reference sequence).

The J gene is TRBJ2-1, the V gene TRBV5-1; the match to TRBD1 covers 9 bases. CDR1 and CDR2 from the germline V gene are SGHRS and YFSETQ. This CDR3 comprises 15 residues. With V trimmed by 3 bases and J by 3 bases, 4 bases remained unmatched. CDR3 amino acids: CASSSGTGNYNEQFF. The CDR3 DNA is TGCGCCAGCAGCTCCGGGACAGGGAACTACAATGAGCAGTTCTTC.

The rearrangement joins TRBV7-3 to TRBJ2-3, with a weak D call TRBD1 (6 bases). Looked up from germline, CDR1 is SGHTA and CDR2 is FQGTGA. V lost 5 bases and J 0 bases, leaving 9 bases between the germline ends. CDR3 length equals 14 residues. The CDR3: CASSSTGSTDTQYF. The CDR3 nucleotides read TGTGCCAGCAGCAGTACAGGGAGCACAGATACGCAGTATTTT.

The J gene is TRBJ2-3, the V gene TRBV5-6; no clear D gene. Looked up from germline, CDR1 is SGHDT and CDR2 is YYEEEE. Trimming shortened V by 0 bases and J by 0 bases, and 20 bases separated the two germline ends. CDR3 length: 19 residues. The CDR3 DNA follows: TGTGCCAGCAGCTTGGGACCCCGGCCGGCCACTACTAGCACAGATACGCAGTATTTT. Protein product: CASSLGPRPATTSTDTQYF.

This rearrangement joins TRBV7-9 to TRBJ2-1; 8 bases are shared with TRBD2. Looked up from germline, CDR1 is SEHNR and CDR2 is FQNEAQ (reference sequence). The junction had 15 bases not matched to a gene; V was cut back by 9 bases and J by 2 bases. This CDR3 has 17 residues. The CDR3 DNA is TGTGCCAGTGCGCCCGGGTATCCAGCGGGAGCCTACAATGAGCAGTTCTTC. Protein: CASAPGYPAGAYNEQFF.

The chain links TRBV4-2 to TRBJ2-7; possibly TRBD2 for D (6 bases). This CDR3 is built from 14 residues. Per germline, CDR1 LGHNA and CDR2 YNFKEQ. V was trimmed by 1 base and J by 4 bases, leaving 11 bases between them. The CDR3 loop is CASSQGLEGYEQYF. DNA of the CDR3: TGTGCCAGCAGCCAAGGACTAGAAGGGTACGAGCAGTACTTC.

In this sample, this clone turned up once. The rearrangement links TRBV19 to TRBJ1-2; TRBD1 matches at 7 bases. Trimming took 4 bases from V and 6 from J; bases not matched to a gene: 11. The CDR3 length is 15 residues. Germline CDR1 reads LNHDA; CDR2 reads SQIVND (reference sequence). The CDR3 spells CASSTDRAERNGYTF. The CDR3 nucleotides read TGTGCCAGTAGTACCGACAGGGCTGAACGGAATGGCTACACCTTC.

V is TRBV28 and J is TRBJ1-1; TRBD1 is a possible D gene (5 bases). V was pared by 8 bases and J by 1 base, with 14 bases between. Germline assignment: CDR1 MDHEN and CDR2 SYDVKM. The CDR3 contains 14 residues. DNA of the CDR3: TGTGCCAGCCGGGGCGGGACTGCGAACACTGAAGCTTTCTTT. It codes for CASRGGTANTEAFF.

The genes are TRBV7-3 and TRBJ2-2, with 10 bases that match TRBD2. The length of the CDR3 is 19 residues. The V gene's germline CDR1 is SGHTA and CDR2 FQGTGA. V lost 1 base, J lost 1 base, and 9 bases stayed unmatched. CDR3 bases: TGTGCCAGCAGCTTAAGGGGTCTAGCGGGAGATCGGAACACCGGGGAGCTGTTTTTT. This codes for CASSLRGLAGDRNTGELFF.

This chain connects TRBV5-1 to TRBJ1-2, with a weak D call TRBD1 (5 bases). The V gene lost 3 bases and the J gene lost 6 bases, with 18 bases spanning the gap. Germline V CDR1 and CDR2: SGHRS, YFSETQ. The CDR3 spans 15 residues. This chain's CDR3 is CASSSDPTDLNGYTF. The CDR3 region has the DNA TGCGCCAGCAGCTCAGACCCGACAGACCTGAATGGCTACACCTTC.